Detailed here is one TCR beta chain. These data originate in a study of blood T cell repertoires in COVID-19. The data were produced by immunoSEQ multiplex PCR, yet TCRdb's version contains in-frame clones alone and is incomplete. The sample has approximately 250,000 clones, more than 75% seen once. CDR3 length: 12 amino acids. The germline CDR1 and CDR2 sequences are SGHVS and FNYEAQ. Losses at the gene ends were 5 bases for V and 8 bases for J; bases not matched to a gene: 5. The chain has TRBV7-6 and TRBJ1-2; 7 bases align to TRBD1. This sequence was found in a man aged 40-49 years with active or convalescent COVID-19. Specimen: peripheral blood. The CDR3 coding sequence is TGTGCCAGCAGCGAGAGACAGGGAGGCTACACCTTC. This codes for CASSERQGGYTF.